The 21 T cell receptor beta chains reported below all come from one sample, sequenced in a study of T cell changes during pregnancy in multiple sclerosis. Clones were sequenced by immunoSEQ multiplex PCR, and TCRdb holds only the in-frame ones, with some missing. The repertoire holds about 89,000 clones, with over 90% as singletons. The material was peripheral blood, obtained in the third trimester of pregnancy. Every receptor here comes from a female donor with multiple sclerosis, enrolled in a pregnancy study.

The V gene is TRBV7-9, the J gene TRBJ2-7; no reliable D call. This CDR3 region has 14 residues. Trimming left V 3 bases short and J 0 bases short, with 9 bases between. Germline-derived CDR1 and CDR2 are SEHNR and FQNEAQ (reference sequence). CDR3 nucleotides: TGTGCCAGCAGCTTGGCTAGTCGCTCCTACGAGCAGTACTTC. Translation: CASSLASRSYEQYF. Combining the CDR3 with reference TRBV7-9 and TRBJ2-7 gives the whole variable domain DTGVSQNPRHKITKRGQNVTFRCDPISEHNRLYWYRQTLGQGPEFLTYFQNEAQLEKSRLLSDRFSAERPKGSFSTLEIQRTEQGDSAMYLCASSLASRSYEQYFGPGTRLTVT.

The V and J genes are TRBV29-1 and TRBJ2-3; D call uncertain. The V and J ends lost 3 bases and 1 base respectively, with 11 bases between them. The germline gives CDR1 SQVTM, CDR2 ANQGSEA. The CDR3 sequence is 14 residues long. This CDR3 is CSVDVSSGTDTQYF. The CDR3 bases are TGCAGCGTTGACGTCTCTTCGGGCACAGATACGCAGTATTTT.

The rearrangement uses TRBV29-1 and TRBJ1-3; no reliable D call. This CDR3 is built from 14 residues. Germline lookup yields CDR1 SQVTM and CDR2 ANQGSEA. V gave up 7 bases and J gave up 0 bases, with 13 bases separating them. The CDR3 region has the DNA TGCAGCGCCGGGAACAGTCTCTCTGGAAACACCATATATTTT. This gives the protein CSAGNSLSGNTIYF.

DNA for the CDR3: TGTGCCAGCAGTGAACTAGCGGGAGGGCCAGATACGCAGTATTTT. This gives the protein CASSELAGGPDTQYF. The chain has TRBV6-1 and TRBJ2-3, with TRBD2 identical over 12 bases. In germline, CDR1 is MNHNS, CDR2 SASEGT. J lost 4 bases, V lost 2 bases, and 1 base had no gene match. The CDR3 is 15 amino acids.

This chain uses TRBV4-3 with TRBJ2-4; 7 nucleotides match TRBD1. Looked up from germline, CDR1 is LGHNA and CDR2 is YSLEER. Losses at the gene ends were 4 bases for V and 1 base for J; bases not matched to a gene: 7. The CDR3 covers 16 residues. CDR3 residues: CASSRETGMAKNIQYF. CDR3 bases: TGCGCCAGCAGCCGAGAGACAGGGATGGCCAAAAACATTCAGTACTTC.

The chain recombines TRBV23-1 with TRBJ1-3, with D possibly matching TRBD1 (5 bases). TRBV23-1 falls under the ORF class, with uncertain function. V was clipped by 4 bases and J by 4 bases, with 20 bases between them. The CDR3 has 17 residues. The CDR3 reads CASSRPSGGVGGNTIYF. CDR3 sequence (DNA): TGCGCCAGCAGTCGCCCTTCGGGGGGGGTAGGCGGAAACACCATATATTTT.

J is TRBJ1-1 and V is TRBV29-1, with D possibly being TRBD1 (6 bases). The CDR3 covers 13 residues. The germline V gene encodes CDR1 SQVTM and CDR2 ANQGSEA. Trimming removed 5 bases from V and 6 bases from J, with 16 bases in between. The CDR3 coding sequence is TGCAGCGTTCCCTTACAGGGTAACGCTGAAGCTTTCTTT. Translating gives CSVPLQGNAEAFF.

This clone was seen just once. This CDR3 is also generated by other DNA sequences in the sample. The rearrangement uses TRBV27 and TRBJ2-7; a possible D gene is TRBD1 (6 bases). CDR3 length equals 15 residues. Germline V gives CDR1 MNHEY, CDR2 SMNVEV (reference sequence). Trimming shortened V by 6 bases and J by 3 bases, and 18 bases separated the two germline ends. The CDR3 coding sequence is TGTGCCAGCAGCCCGTCTGATCAGGGGAGCTACGAGCAGTACTTC. Its translation is CASSPSDQGSYEQYF.

V is TRBV4-1 and J is TRBJ1-2; possible D gene TRBD1, 6 bases. Germline lookup yields CDR1 MGHRA and CDR2 YSYEKL. The CDR3 spans 15 residues. V dropped 4 bases and J dropped 5 bases, with 17 bases sitting between them. CDR3 bases: TGCGCCAGCAGCCCAACCAGTGGACAGTGGTATGGCTACACCTTC. Encoded protein: CASSPTSGQWYGYTF.

The chain recombines TRBV5-1 with TRBJ2-3; 9 nucleotides match TRBD2. V shed 4 bases and J 3 bases; nucleotides not matched to a gene: 9. This CDR3 is 16 amino acids long. Germline values: CDR1 SGHRS, CDR2 YFSETQ. The CDR3 sequence is CASSPVAGGPTDTQYF. CDR3 DNA: TGCGCCAGCAGCCCAGTTGCGGGAGGGCCGACAGATACGCAGTATTTT. Full variable domain (outside the CDR3, taken from reference TRBV5-1 and TRBJ2-3): KAGVTQTPRYLIKTRGQQVTLSCSPISGHRSVSWYQQTPGQGLQFLFEYFSETQRNKGNFPGRFSGRQFSNSRSEMNVSTLELGDSALYLCASSPVAGGPTDTQYFGPGTRLTVL.

This chain links TRBV2 with TRBJ1-1, with 7 bases fitting TRBD1. With V trimmed by 8 bases and J by 3 bases, 9 bases remained unmatched. This CDR3 has 14 residues. Germline lookup yields CDR1 SNHLY and CDR2 FYNNEI. The CDR3 spells CASYRGRVDTEAFF. CDR3 coding DNA: TGTGCCAGCTACAGGGGAAGGGTAGACACTGAAGCTTTCTTT.

The chain uses TRBV18 and TRBJ1-2; 7 bases align to TRBD1. Germline-derived CDR1 and CDR2 are KGHSH and LQKENI. The CDR3 loop spans 14 amino acids. V was pared by 4 bases and J by 8 bases, with 10 bases of the junction left unmatched. The CDR3 spells CASSLTRQGRGYTF. The CDR3 nucleotides read TGTGCCAGCTCACTAACAAGACAGGGTCGGGGCTACACCTTC.

This clone appeared a single time. A read error may account for a junction end that differs from germline. This chain links TRBV14 with TRBJ2-7, with 9 bases aligning to TRBD1. The CDR3 runs to 13 residues. Per germline, CDR1 SGHDN and CDR2 FVKESK. The CDR3 region is CASSQDRGLEQYF. The CDR3 DNA reads TGTGCCAGCAGTCAAGACAGGGGGTTGGAGCAGTACTTC. The full variable domain, its missing parts supplied by reference TRBV14 and TRBJ2-7, is EAGVTQFPSHSVIEKGQTVTLRCDPISGHDNLYWYRRVMGKEIKFLLHFVKESKQDESGMPNNRFLAERTGGTYSTLKVQPAELEDSGVYFCASSQDRGLEQYFGPGTRLTVT.

V usage is TRBV7-3 and J usage is TRBJ1-4, with D possibly being TRBD1 (6 bases). The CDR3 runs to 15 residues. V lost 4 bases, J lost 6 bases, and 15 bases lay in between. Germline loops: CDR1 SGHTA, CDR2 FQGTGA. The CDR3 reads CASSSQGQKDEKLFF. The CDR3 coding sequence is TGTGCCAGCAGCTCCCAGGGGCAGAAAGATGAAAAACTGTTTTTT.

The CDR3 here is CAWSSTGTEQFF. CDR3 nucleotides: TGTGCCTGGAGTTCCACCGGGACAGAGCAGTTCTTC. This chain links TRBV30 with TRBJ2-1, with TRBD1 as a possible D gene (6 bases). The germline V gene encodes CDR1 GTSNPN and CDR2 SVGIG (reference sequence). This CDR3 has 12 residues. V was clipped by 2 bases and J by 10 bases, with 12 bases between them. The full variable domain, completed using reference TRBV30 and TRBJ2-1, is SQTIHQWPATLVQPVGSPLSLECTVEGTSNPNLYWYRQAAGRGLQLLFYSVGIGQISSEVPQNLSASRPQDRQFILSSKKLLLSDSGFYLCAWSSTGTEQFFGPGTRLTVL.

The chain recombines TRBV13 with TRBJ2-5; the D gene is possibly TRBD1 (6 bases). The CDR3 extends over 14 amino acids. V was cut by 5 bases and J by 5 bases, with 15 bases left in between. From germline, CDR1 is PRHDT and CDR2 FYEKMQ (reference sequence). This CDR3 reads CASSARGGHETQYF. CDR3 sequence (DNA): TGTGCCAGCAGCGCCAGGGGTGGCCACGAGACCCAGTACTTC.

This clone was seen a single time. CDR3 nucleotides: TGTGCCAGCAGCTTAGCACTGCGACAGGGGCCGCAAGAGACCCAGTACTTC. Translation: CASSLALRQGPQETQYF. V gene TRBV7-2 combines with J gene TRBJ2-5; TRBD1 aligns across 8 bases. The trim removed 0 bases at V and 2 bases at J, leaving 8 bases unmatched. Germline CDR1 is SGHTA and CDR2 is FQGNSA. This CDR3 has 17 residues.

The genes are TRBV12-5 and TRBJ2-5; 8 bases align to TRBD1. This CDR3 is 14 amino acids long. V dropped 4 bases and J dropped 5; count of bases not matched to a gene: 6. Germline V gene data show CDR1 as LGHNT and CDR2 as FRNRAP. This chain's CDR3 is CASGSGQVVETQYF. The DNA of the CDR3 is TGTGCTAGTGGTTCGGGACAGGTGGTCGAGACCCAGTACTTC.

The chain carries TRBV29-1 and TRBJ1-2; 8 bases line up with TRBD1. This CDR3 has 14 amino acids. J lost 7 bases, V lost 2 bases, and 9 bases had no gene match. From germline, CDR1 is SQVTM and CDR2 ANQGSEA. This chain's CDR3 is CSVESVQGAGGYTF. For the CDR3, the DNA is TGCAGCGTTGAAAGTGTCCAGGGGGCCGGTGGCTACACCTTC.

The V and J genes are TRBV19 and TRBJ1-5; D ambiguous. The CDR3 length is 18 residues. Trimming removed 2 bases from V and 1 base from J, with 18 bases in between. CDR1 is LNHDA, CDR2 SQIVND, per germline (reference sequence). The CDR3, as DNA: TGTGCCAGTAGTATAAGGTTTTCTGCGGCAGTCAGCAATCAGCCCCAGCATTTT. Translated: CASSIRFSAAVSNQPQHF.

The rearrangement links TRBV5-4 to TRBJ2-4; TRBD2 is a possible D gene (5 bases). The V gene's germline CDR1 is SGHNT and CDR2 YYREEE (reference sequence). This CDR3 has 15 amino acids. Trimming took off 0 bases at V and 1 base at J, with 8 bases between the two ends. CDR3 sequence: CASSLAGEAKNIQYF. Here the CDR3 DNA reads TGTGCCAGCAGCTTGGCCGGGGAGGCCAAAAACATTCAGTACTTC.